This entry features one T cell receptor (beta chain) sequence. The antigen remains undetermined. V gave up 6 bases and J gave up 2 bases, with 14 bases separating them. Germline CDR1 and CDR2: SGHRS and YFSETQ. This CDR3 is 15 amino acids long. Clones were sequenced by immunoSEQ multiplex PCR, and TCRdb holds only the in-frame ones, with some missing. The sample holds about 64,000 clones, 87% seen once. The entry originates in a study of OX40 agonist ivuxolimab in advanced cancers. Overall study context: Patients enrolled in dose escalation were diagnosed with hepatocellular carcinoma, melanoma, renal cell or head and neck cancer.

Study results and limitations: Averaging showed that CD8+ T cells had more expanded clones than CD4+ did.

The sequencing used CD4+ or CD8+ T cells sorted from blood, collected in a trial of the OX40 agonist ivuxolimab. This chain uses TRBV5-1 with TRBJ2-2; possibly TRBD1 for D (6 bases). The TCR comes from an adult with an advanced solid tumor such as melanoma, head and neck, liver or kidney cancer. CDR3 sequence: CASTRQEINTGELFF. The CDR3 nucleotides read TGCGCCAGCACCCGACAGGAGATAAACACCGGGGAGCTGTTTTTT.